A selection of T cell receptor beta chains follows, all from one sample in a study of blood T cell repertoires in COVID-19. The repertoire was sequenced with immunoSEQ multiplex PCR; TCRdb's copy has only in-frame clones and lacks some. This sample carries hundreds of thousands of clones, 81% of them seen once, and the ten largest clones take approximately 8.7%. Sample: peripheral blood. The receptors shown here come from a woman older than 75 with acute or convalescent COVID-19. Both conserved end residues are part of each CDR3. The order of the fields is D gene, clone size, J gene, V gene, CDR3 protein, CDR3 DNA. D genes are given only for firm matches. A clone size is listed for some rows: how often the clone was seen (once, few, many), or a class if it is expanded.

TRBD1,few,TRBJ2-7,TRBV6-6,CASTMTDRGPYEQYF,TGTGCCAGCACCATGACGGACAGGGGACCCTACGAGCAGTACTTC
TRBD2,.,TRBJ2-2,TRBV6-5,CASRPLAGGGELFF,TGTGCCAGCAGGCCACTAGCGGGAGGAGGGGAGCTGTTTTTT
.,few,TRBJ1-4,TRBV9,CASSGAGTTEKLFF,TGTGCCAGCAGCGGGGCGGGCACAACCGAAAAACTGTTTTTT
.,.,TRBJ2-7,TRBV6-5,CASRIDGISYEQYF,TGTGCCAGCAGAATCGACGGGATCTCCTACGAGCAGTACTTC
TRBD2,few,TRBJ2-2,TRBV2,CASRHEGGPTGELFF,TGTGCCAGCAGGCATGAGGGAGGGCCCACCGGGGAGCTGTTTTTT
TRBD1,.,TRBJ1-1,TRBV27,CASSFRDRVLTEAFF,TGTGCCAGCAGTTTTAGGGACAGGGTTCTCACTGAAGCTTTCTTT
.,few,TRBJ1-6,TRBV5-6,CASSYRDKVPNNSPLHF,TGTGCCAGCAGCTACAGGGATAAGGTCCCGAATAATTCACCCCTCCACTTT
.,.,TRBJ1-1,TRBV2,CASTITGYTEAFF,TGTGCCAGCACCATCACAGGCTACACTGAAGCTTTCTTT
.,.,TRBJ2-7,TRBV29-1,CSVESSYEQYF,TGCAGCGTTGAGAGCTCCTACGAGCAGTACTTC
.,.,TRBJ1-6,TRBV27,CASSLSTESSYNSPLHF,TGTGCCAGCAGTTTGTCAACCGAGAGCTCCTATAATTCACCCCTCCACTTT
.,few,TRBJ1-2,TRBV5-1,CASSLDPGRRDGYTF,TGCGCCAGCAGTTTGGACCCGGGAAGAAGGGATGGCTACACCTTC
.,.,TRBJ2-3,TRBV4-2,CASSLVAGASTDTQYF,TGTGCCAGCAGCCTGGTGGCGGGGGCTAGCACAGATACGCAGTATTTT
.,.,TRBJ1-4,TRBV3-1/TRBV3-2,CASSQDQGIQLFF,TGTGCCAGCAGCCAAGATCAGGGGATTCAACTGTTTTTT
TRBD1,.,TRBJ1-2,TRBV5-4,CASSVPRQGTNYGYTF,TGTGCCAGCAGCGTCCCACGACAGGGTACTAACTATGGCTACACCTTC
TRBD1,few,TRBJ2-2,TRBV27,CASSKLQGAGTGELFF,TGTGCCAGCAGTAAGCTACAGGGGGCTGGAACCGGGGAGCTGTTTTTT
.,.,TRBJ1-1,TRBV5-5,CASSSNIHREEAFF,TGTGCCAGCAGCTCCAACATCCACCGGGAAGAAGCTTTCTTT
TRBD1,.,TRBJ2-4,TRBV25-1,CARQGVVGKNIQYF,TGTGCCAGACAGGGGGTGGTAGGCAAAAACATTCAGTACTTC
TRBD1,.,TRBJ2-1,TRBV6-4,CASSPQGALNEQFF,TGTGCCAGCAGCCCACAGGGGGCACTGAATGAGCAGTTCTTC
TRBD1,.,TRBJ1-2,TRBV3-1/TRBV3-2,CASTWDRGLRGYTF,TGTGCCAGCACCTGGGACAGGGGGTTAAGGGGCTACACCTTC
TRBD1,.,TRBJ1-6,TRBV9,CASSVGPRDRGRSVNSPLHF,TGTGCCAGCAGCGTAGGCCCGCGGGACAGGGGGCGTTCAGTGAATTCACCCCTCCACTTT
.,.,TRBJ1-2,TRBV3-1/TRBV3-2,CASSQGRENGYTF,TGTGCCAGCAGCCAGGGTAGGGAGAATGGCTACACCTTC
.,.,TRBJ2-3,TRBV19,CASSPIPRWRDTQYF,TGTGCCAGTAGTCCCATACCAAGGTGGAGAGATACGCAGTATTTT
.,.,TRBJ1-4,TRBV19,CASADRTTNEKLFF,TGTGCCAGCGCTGACAGAACAACTAATGAAAAACTGTTTTTT
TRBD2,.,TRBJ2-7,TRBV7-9,CASNPLAGAIEQYF,TGTGCCAGCAATCCACTAGCGGGAGCCATCGAGCAGTACTTC
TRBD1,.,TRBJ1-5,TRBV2,CASTTGGSFGNQPQHF,TGTGCCAGCACAACAGGGGGTTCTTTCGGCAATCAGCCCCAGCATTTT
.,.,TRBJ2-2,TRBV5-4,CASSPEPTGELFF,TGTGCCAGCAGCCCCGAGCCCACCGGGGAGCTGTTTTTT
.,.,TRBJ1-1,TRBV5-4,CASSPQTGIGTEAFF,TGTGCCAGCAGCCCCCAGACAGGAATCGGCACTGAAGCTTTCTTT
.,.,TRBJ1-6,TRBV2,CASSEPGGTPLHF,TGTGCCAGCAGTGAACCCGGGGGTACACCCCTCCACTTT
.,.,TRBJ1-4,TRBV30,CAWTHVGALREKLFF,TGTGCCTGGACCCACGTGGGGGCGCTTCGTGAAAAACTGTTTTTT
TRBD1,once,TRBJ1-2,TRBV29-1,CSVAGTATGYGYTF,TGCAGCGTTGCCGGGACAGCCACTGGCTATGGCTACACCTTC
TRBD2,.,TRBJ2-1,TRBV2,CASRNIAGGNNEQFF,TGTGCCAGCAGGAATATAGCGGGGGGGAACAATGAGCAGTTCTTC
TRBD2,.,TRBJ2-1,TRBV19,CASSMTGGGHNEQFF,TGTGCCAGTAGTATGACCGGGGGGGGTCACAATGAGCAGTTCTTC
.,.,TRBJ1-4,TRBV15,CATSRDNGRGSEKLFF,TGTGCCACCAGCAGAGATAACGGCAGGGGATCTGAAAAACTGTTTTTT
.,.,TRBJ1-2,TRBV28,CASSFSGGLGYGYTF,TGTGCCAGCAGTTTCTCCGGGGGGCTGGGCTATGGCTACACCTTC
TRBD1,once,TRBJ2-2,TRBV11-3,CASSQTGGTDTGELFF,TGTGCCAGCAGCCAGACAGGGGGCACGGACACCGGGGAGCTGTTTTTT
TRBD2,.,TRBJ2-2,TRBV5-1,CASSFLASGRGNTGELFF,TGCGCCAGCAGCTTTCTGGCTAGCGGGAGGGGGAACACCGGGGAGCTGTTTTTT
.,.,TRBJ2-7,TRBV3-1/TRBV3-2,CASSQIRTTEQYF,TGTGCCAGCAGCCAAATCAGGACAACCGAGCAGTACTTC
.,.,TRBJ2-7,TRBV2,CASRGQRVEQYF,TGTGCCAGCAGGGGACAGCGGGTCGAGCAGTACTTC
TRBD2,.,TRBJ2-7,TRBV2,CASSGSGREQYF,TGTGCCAGCAGTGGAAGCGGGAGGGAGCAGTACTTC
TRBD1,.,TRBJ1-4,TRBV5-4,CASSLGDRRVF,TGTGCCAGCAGCTTGGGGGACAGGCGGGTTTTT
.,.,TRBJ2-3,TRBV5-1,CASSSSGSTDTQYF,TGCGCCAGCAGCTCCTCGGGGAGCACAGATACGCAGTATTTT
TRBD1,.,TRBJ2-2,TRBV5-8,CASSLDRGRAGELFF,TGTGCCAGCAGCTTGGACAGGGGGCGCGCCGGGGAGCTGTTTTTT
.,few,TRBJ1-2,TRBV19,CASSMNDRLYTF,TGTGCCAGTAGTATGAACGACAGGCTCTACACCTTC
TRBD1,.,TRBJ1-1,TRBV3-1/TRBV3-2,CASSQDNRGTEAFF,TGTGCCAGCAGCCAAGATAACAGGGGCACTGAAGCTTTCTTT
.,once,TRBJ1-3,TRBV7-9,CASSLGGPHSGNTIYF,TGTGCCAGCAGCTTAGGGGGGCCCCACTCTGGAAACACCATATATTTT
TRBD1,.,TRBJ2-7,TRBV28,CASSLYRGQGSRGYF,TGTGCCAGCAGTCTTTATCGGGGACAGGGATCTAGGGGGTACTTC
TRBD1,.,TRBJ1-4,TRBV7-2,CASSLDRTGVQTNEKLFF,TGTGCCAGCAGCTTAGACCGAACAGGGGTACAAACTAATGAAAAACTGTTTTTT
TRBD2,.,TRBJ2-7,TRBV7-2,CASSFSSGAHEQYF,TGTGCCAGCAGCTTCTCTAGCGGGGCCCACGAGCAGTACTTC
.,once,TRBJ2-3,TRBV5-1,CASSPGGRPDTQYF,TGCGCCAGCAGCCCCGGGGGGCGCCCAGATACGCAGTATTTT
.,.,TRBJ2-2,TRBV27,CRGNENGELFF,TGTAGAGGGAATGAGAACGGGGAGCTGTTTTTT
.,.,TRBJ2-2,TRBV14,CASSQFGVSENTGELFF,TGTGCCAGCAGCCAATTCGGCGTGAGCGAGAACACCGGGGAGCTGTTTTTT
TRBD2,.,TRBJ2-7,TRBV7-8,CASSRGSSGSSLTSYEQYF,TGTGCCAGCTCGAGGGGGTCTAGCGGGAGTTCCCTTACCTCCTACGAGCAGTACTTC
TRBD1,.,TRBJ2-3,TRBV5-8,CASSLRTGPDTQYF,TGTGCCAGCAGCTTGCGGACAGGGCCAGATACGCAGTATTTT
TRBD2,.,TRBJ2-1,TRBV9,CASSVAGLAGGSYNEQFF,TGTGCCAGCAGCGTAGCGGGACTAGCGGGAGGGAGCTACAATGAGCAGTTCTTC